This paragraph covers one TCR beta chain sequence. The record originates from a study of control samples from healthy donors and cancer patients. Trimming cost V 3 bases and J 8 bases; bases outside gene matches: 8. The V gene's germline CDR1 is MNHNS and CDR2 SASEGT. The CDR3 has 14 amino acids. Here immunoSEQ multiplex PCR was the method, and the copy in TCRdb shows in-frame clones only, minus some. The sample gives roughly 200,000 clones, 91% of which show up once; over 1.5% is in the top ten. The rearrangement uses TRBV6-1 and TRBJ1-2; 8 nucleotides align to TRBD1. What was sequenced was blood. The sequence derives from a man under 40 in good health. For the CDR3, the DNA is TGTGCCAGCAGTGAGGCAGGGGGCGCTGAGGGCTACACCTTC. This sequence encodes CASSEAGGAEGYTF.